The source of this T cell receptor beta chain is a study of blood T cell repertoires in COVID-19. Study as a whole: COVID-19 samples, acute and convalescent, were from the United States, Italy and Spain.

V lost 4 bases and J 0 bases, leaving 14 bases between the germline ends. The CDR3 contains 16 residues. CDR1 SGHRS and CDR2 YFSETQ come from the germline V gene. A Seattle source enrolled patients during active infection and followed them longitudinally. This table comes from immunoSEQ multiplex PCR, and its TCRdb copy is limited to in-frame clones, with some not included. The sample lists 140,000 to 150,000 clones; around 91% were seen once. The sequenced material came from peripheral blood. The J gene is TRBJ2-1, the V gene TRBV5-1; tentatively, D is TRBD1 (5 bases). This receptor was taken from a man aged 18 to 30 with COVID-19, enrolled during active disease. This CDR3 is CASSLLLQGSYNEQFF. The CDR3 nucleotides read TGCGCCAGCAGCCTCCTTTTGCAGGGCTCCTACAATGAGCAGTTCTTC. The full variable domain, its missing parts supplied by reference TRBV5-1 and TRBJ2-1, is KAGVTQTPRYLIKTRGQQVTLSCSPISGHRSVSWYQQTPGQGLQFLFEYFSETQRNKGNFPGRFSGRQFSNSRSEMNVSTLELGDSALYLCASSLLLQGSYNEQFFGPGTRLTVL.